A single T cell receptor beta chain is shown here with its context. Its target is not known. Germline lookup yields CDR1 SQVTM and CDR2 ANQGSEA. This CDR3 is 13 amino acids long. This sample was included in a study of CXCR3-negative and CXCR3-positive naive CD8 T cells. Study results and limitations: For memory CD8+ cells diversity was much lower, but both naive subsets had comparably high diversity. Naive cells used TRBV-TRBJ genes in much the same way whether CXCR3-negative or CXCR3-positive; memory cells did not. Higher TRB CDR3 hydrophobicity marked CXCR3-positive naive cells relative to CXCR3-negative naive cells.

Libraries were UMI-labeled 5' RACE TRB cDNA. With the 5' RACE reads reprocessed, TCRdb shows one record per CDR3 protein and no DNA. Its table records some 120,000 distinct CDR3 sequences. Investigators sorted each CD8+ T cell subset in triplicate, taking over 250,000 cells each time. Definition of naive CD8+ T cells rested on a CD45RO-CCR7+CD27+CD95- profile. The chain combines TRBV29-1 with TRBJ2-3; checking the TCRdb D call of TRBD1 is not possible without DNA. The sequenced sample consisted of naive CXCR3+ CD8+ T cells from blood. Subset: CD45RO-CCR7+CD27+CD95- naive CD8+ T cells expressing CXCR3 (TNR3+). The TCR originated in a human donor in good health. Some clones in this sample may be carry-over from other donors' samples. The CDR3 sequence is CSGGQGYTDTQYF.